This TCR beta chain was identified in a study of blood T cell repertoires in COVID-19. The repertoire was sequenced with immunoSEQ multiplex PCR; TCRdb's copy has only in-frame clones and lacks some. In the table there are around 250,000 clones, 65% to 90% of which are singletons. The length of the CDR3 is 16 residues. Trimming removed 5 bases at V and 4 bases at J, with 18 bases between. CDR1 is MNHNY, CDR2 SVGAGI, per germline (reference sequence). This clonotype was sampled from a man between 18 and 35 years old who had recovered from COVID-19. This rearrangement joins TRBV6-6 to TRBJ1-5; D is ambiguous. The sequenced sample was PBMCs or T cells enriched from blood (not recorded which). The CDR3 coding sequence is TGTGCCAGCAGTCCCGGGGTGGGTGCCCCTAATCAGCCCCAGCATTTT. Amino acids: CASSPGVGAPNQPQHF.